Sequencing of this T cell receptor delta chain was carried out in a study of γδ T cells in repeated Plasmodium falciparum infection. The overall study: Each infection was followed by sampling at 21 days, plus baseline and some pre-infection draws. Findings of the study overall: Compared with Australian children, Malian Vdelta2-negative repertoires seemed more clonal, less diverse, less shared. Vgamma9/Vdelta2+ T cells showed a stable polyclonal repertoire with shared TCRgamma sequences.

Gammadelta T cells were flow-sorted from PBMC into Vgamma9/Vdelta2+ and Vdelta2-negative populations for bulk analysis. The CDR3 is 15 residues long. V was pared by 3 bases and J by 6 bases, with 19 bases between. Germline V gene data show CDR1 as GEAIGNYY and CDR2 as EKD. Sequencing covered both gamma and delta TCR chains per sample. TCRdb fed the multiplex PCR reads into CATT to redo clone calling. The sample consists of around 82,000 delta-chain clones, over 1.3% of them appearing once. This clone was recorded at least ten times. Its antigen is as yet unknown. Given a far larger clone just one base away, this is likely a sequencing read error. Other DNA sequences of this sample code for an identical CDR3.

The origin of this receptor is a pool of human donors (malaria-infected and uninfected, not separated). The rearrangement uses TRDV2 and TRDJ1, with TRDD3 as a possible D gene (6 bases). The sequenced sample was gamma-delta T cells from blood. CDR3 nucleotide sequence: TGTGCCTGTGACGACCTAGGGGATGCGGGCTATAAACTCATCTTT. Protein: CACDDLGDAGYKLIF.